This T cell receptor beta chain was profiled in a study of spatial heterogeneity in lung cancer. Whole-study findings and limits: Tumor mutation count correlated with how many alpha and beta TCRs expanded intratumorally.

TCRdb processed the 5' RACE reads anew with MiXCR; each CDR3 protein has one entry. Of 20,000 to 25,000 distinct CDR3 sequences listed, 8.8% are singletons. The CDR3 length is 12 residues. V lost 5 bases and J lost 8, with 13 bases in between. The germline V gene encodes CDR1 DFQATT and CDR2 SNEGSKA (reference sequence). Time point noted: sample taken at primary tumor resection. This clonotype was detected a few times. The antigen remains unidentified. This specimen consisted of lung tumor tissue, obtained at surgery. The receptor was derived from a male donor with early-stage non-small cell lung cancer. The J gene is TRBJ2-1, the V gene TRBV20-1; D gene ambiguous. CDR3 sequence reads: CSADTRGDEQFF. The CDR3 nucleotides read TGCAGTGCTGATACTCGCGGCGATGAGCAGTTCTTC.